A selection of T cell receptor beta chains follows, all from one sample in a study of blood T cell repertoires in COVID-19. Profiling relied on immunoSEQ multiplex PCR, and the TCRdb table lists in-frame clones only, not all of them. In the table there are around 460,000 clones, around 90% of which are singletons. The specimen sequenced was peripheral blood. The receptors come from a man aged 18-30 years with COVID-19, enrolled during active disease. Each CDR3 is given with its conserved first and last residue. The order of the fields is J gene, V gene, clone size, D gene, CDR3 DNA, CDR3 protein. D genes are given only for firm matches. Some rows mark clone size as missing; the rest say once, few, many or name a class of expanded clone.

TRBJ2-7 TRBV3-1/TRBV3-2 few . TGTGCCAGCAGCCCTCGGACAGCTGCCTACGAGCAGTACTTC CASSPRTAAYEQYF
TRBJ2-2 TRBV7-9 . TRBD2 TGTGCCCAAGAGCTAGCGGCGAACACCGGGGAGCTGTTTTTT CAQELAANTGELFF
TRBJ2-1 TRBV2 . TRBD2 TGTGCCAGCAGGGGTTGGACTAGCGGGTTAGTTTACAATGAGCAGTTCTTC CASRGWTSGLVYNEQFF
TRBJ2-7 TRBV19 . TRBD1 TGTGCCAGTGCGCCGGACAGGGGTTACGAGCAGTACTTC CASAPDRGYEQYF
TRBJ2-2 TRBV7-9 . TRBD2 TGTGCCAGCAGCTTAGTAGCGGGGGACACCGGGGAGCTGTTTTTT CASSLVAGDTGELFF
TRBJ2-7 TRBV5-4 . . TGTGCCAGCAGCTTGGGGCTTGAATCTTCTTGGGAGCAGTACTTC CASSLGLESSWEQYF
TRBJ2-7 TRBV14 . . TGTGCCAGCAGCCCCCAAGCGACTAACTCCTACGAGCAGTACTTC CASSPQATNSYEQYF
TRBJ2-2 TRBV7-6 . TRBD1 TGTGCCACACAAGCAGGGGACAGGGTTCCCGGGGAGCTGTTTTTT CATQAGDRVPGELFF
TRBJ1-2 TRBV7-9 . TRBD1 TGTGCCAGCAGCGTGGGACAGCACCCTAACTATGGCTACACCTTC CASSVGQHPNYGYTF
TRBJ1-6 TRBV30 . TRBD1 TGTGCCTGGAGTGCGGGGACAGCCAATTCACCCCTCCACTTT CAWSAGTANSPLHF
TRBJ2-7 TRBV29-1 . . TGCAGCGCTACAATCTCCTACGAGCAGTACTTC CSATISYEQYF
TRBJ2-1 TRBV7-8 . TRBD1 TGTGCCAGCAGCGGTACAGGGGAGAAGTACAATGAGCAGTTCTTC CASSGTGEKYNEQFF
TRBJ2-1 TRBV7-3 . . TGTGCCAGCAGCTTAAAAGGGCTGGTGGCTAGCAGGAAGGAGCAGTTCTTC CASSLKGLVASRKEQFF
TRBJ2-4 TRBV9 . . TGTGCCAGCAGCGGGGCATCACTCCGACAGTACTTC CASSGASLRQYF
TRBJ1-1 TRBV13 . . TGTGCCAGCAGCTCCTGGGCGTTTCGAGGGTACACTGAAGCTTTCTTT CASSSWAFRGYTEAFF
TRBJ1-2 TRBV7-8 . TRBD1 TGTGCCAGCAGCTTAGCGTCCGGGACAGTATTTGGCTACACCTTC CASSLASGTVFGYTF
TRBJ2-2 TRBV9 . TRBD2 TGTGCCAGCACCCGTACTAGCGGGGGGGCCGGAGGGGAGCTGTTTTTT CASTRTSGGAGGELFF
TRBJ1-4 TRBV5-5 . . TGTGCCAGCAGCTTTGGGCCGAATGAAAAACTGTTTTTT CASSFGPNEKLFF
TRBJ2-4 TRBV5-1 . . TGCGCCAGCAGCTTGTACAGAAACATTCAGTACTTC CASSLYRNIQYF
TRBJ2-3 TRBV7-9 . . TGTGCCAGCGGTGTACTCCTGGGCCCGGATACGCAGTATTTT CASGVLLGPDTQYF
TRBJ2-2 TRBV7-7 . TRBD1 TGTGCCAGCAGTCCCGGGACAGGTCACACCGGGGAGCTGTTTTTT CASSPGTGHTGELFF
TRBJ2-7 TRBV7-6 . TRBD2 TGTGCCAGCAGCAAAGGACTAGCGGGGAGCTCCTACGAGCAGTACTTC CASSKGLAGSSYEQYF
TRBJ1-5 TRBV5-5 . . TGTGCCAGCAGCTTGAGCGGAGATAGCAATCAGCCCCAGCATTTT CASSLSGDSNQPQHF
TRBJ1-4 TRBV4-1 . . TGCGCCAGCAGCCAAGAGGGCAGCACTTTCAGAAATGAAAAACTGTTTTTT CASSQEGSTFRNEKLFF
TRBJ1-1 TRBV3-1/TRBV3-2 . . TGTGCCAGCAGCCAAGATCTTGGCAGGGTGGCCACTGAAGCTTTCTTT CASSQDLGRVATEAFF
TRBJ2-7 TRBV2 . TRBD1 TGTGCCAGCAGGGGGGACAGCTTCTACGAGCAGTACTTC CASRGDSFYEQYF
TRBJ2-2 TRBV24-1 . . TGTGCCACCTCCCAGGGAACCGGGGAGCTGTTTTTT CATSQGTGELFF
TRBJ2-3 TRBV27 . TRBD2 TGTGCCAGCAATAAATTGACTAGCGGGGTCCGCACAGATACGCAGTATTTT CASNKLTSGVRTDTQYF
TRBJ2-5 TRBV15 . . TGTGCCACCAGCAGACAGGTGGGGCGAGAGACCCAGTACTTC CATSRQVGRETQYF
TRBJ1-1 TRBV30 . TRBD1 TGTGCCTGGAGGCGATGGACAGGAGCCAAGGACACTGAAGCTTTCTTT CAWRRWTGAKDTEAFF
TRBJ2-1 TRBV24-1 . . TGTGCCGCCGCCGACAGGAATGAGCAGTTCTTC CAAADRNEQFF
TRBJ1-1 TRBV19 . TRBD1 TGTGCCAGTAGTATAGGGTTTGGACAGGACACTGAAGCTTTCTTT CASSIGFGQDTEAFF
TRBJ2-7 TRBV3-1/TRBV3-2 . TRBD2 TGTGCCAGCAGTCCTGGACTAGCGGGGGGCTACGAGCAGTACTTC CASSPGLAGGYEQYF
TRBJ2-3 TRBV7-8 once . TGTGCCAGCAGCCCCCGGACAGTCCTCGGCACAGATACGCAGTATTTT CASSPRTVLGTDTQYF
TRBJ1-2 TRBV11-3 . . TGTGCCAGCAGCTCGAGGGAGAGCTATGGCTACACCTTC CASSSRESYGYTF
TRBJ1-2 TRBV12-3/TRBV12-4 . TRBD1 TGTGCCAGCAGACAGGGGAGCTATGGCTACACCTTC CASRQGSYGYTF
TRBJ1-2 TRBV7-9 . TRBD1 TGTGCCAGCAGCCTACAGGGGGCCTATGGCTACACCTTC CASSLQGAYGYTF
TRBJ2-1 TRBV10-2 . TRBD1 TGCGCCAGCAGTAGGGGGCGAGACGGCGAGCAGTTCTTC CASSRGRDGEQFF
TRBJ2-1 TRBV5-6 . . TGTGCCAGCAGCTCATACAACAATGAGCAGTTCTTC CASSSYNNEQFF
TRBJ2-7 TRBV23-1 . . TGCGCCAGCAGTCACAGGGACTCTACCTACGAGCAGTACTTC CASSHRDSTYEQYF
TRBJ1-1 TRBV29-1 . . TGCAGCGGGAGGACGATGAACACTGAAGCTTTCTTT CSGRTMNTEAFF
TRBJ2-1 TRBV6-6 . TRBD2 TGTGCCAGCAGTCGACGTAGCGGGAGGTCCTACAATGAGCAGTTCTTC CASSRRSGRSYNEQFF